This T cell receptor beta chain came from a study of blood T cell repertoires in COVID-19. This CDR3 spans 15 amino acids. CDR1 and CDR2 (germline): SGHTA, FQGNSA. V was clipped by 4 bases and J by 10 bases; unmatched bases: 9. Profiling relied on immunoSEQ multiplex PCR, and the TCRdb table lists in-frame clones only, not all of them. The sample yields around 250,000 clones, 82% seen once. The sequenced material came from peripheral blood. This clonotype was obtained from a woman between 18 and 29 years old with acute or convalescent COVID-19. The chain has TRBV7-2 and TRBJ2-1; 11 bases agree with TRBD2. This CDR3 is CASSYPGLAVREQFF. The DNA for the CDR3 is TGTGCCAGCAGCTATCCGGGACTAGCGGTCAGAGAGCAGTTCTTC.